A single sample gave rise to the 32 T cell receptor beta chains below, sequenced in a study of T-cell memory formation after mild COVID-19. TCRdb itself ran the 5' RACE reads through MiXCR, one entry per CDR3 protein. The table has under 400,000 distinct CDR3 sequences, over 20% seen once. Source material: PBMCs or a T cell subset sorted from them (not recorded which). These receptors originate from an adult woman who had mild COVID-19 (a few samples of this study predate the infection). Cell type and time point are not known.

The CDR3 protein is CASIPAASTGGYTF. CDR3 nucleotides: TGTGCCAGCATCCCGGCAGCGTCTACTGGTGGCTACACCTTC. The chain carries TRBV5-4 and TRBJ1-2; no firm D call. Germline CDR1 reads SGHNT; CDR2 reads YYREEE (reference sequence). Trimming left V 6 bases short and J 7 bases short, with 19 bases between. The CDR3 contains 14 residues.

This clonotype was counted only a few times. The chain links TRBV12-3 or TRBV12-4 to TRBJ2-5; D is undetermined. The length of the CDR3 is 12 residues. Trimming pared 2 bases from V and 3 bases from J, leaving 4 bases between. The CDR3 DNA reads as TGTGCCAGCAGTTTACGGGAAGAGACCCAGTACTTC. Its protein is CASSLREETQYF.

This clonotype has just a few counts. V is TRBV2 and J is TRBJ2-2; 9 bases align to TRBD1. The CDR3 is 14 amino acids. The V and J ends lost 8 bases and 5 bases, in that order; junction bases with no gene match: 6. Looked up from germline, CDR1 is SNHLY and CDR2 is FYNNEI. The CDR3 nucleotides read TGTGCCAGCGGGACAGGGATTGTAACCGGGGAGCTGTTTTTT. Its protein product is CASGTGIVTGELFF.

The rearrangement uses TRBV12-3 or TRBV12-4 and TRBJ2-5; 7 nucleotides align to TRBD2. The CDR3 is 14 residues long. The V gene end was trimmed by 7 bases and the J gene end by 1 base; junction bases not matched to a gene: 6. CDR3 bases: TGTGCCAGCACCTTCGGCGGGGGCCAAGAGACCCAGTACTTC. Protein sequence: CASTFGGGQETQYF.

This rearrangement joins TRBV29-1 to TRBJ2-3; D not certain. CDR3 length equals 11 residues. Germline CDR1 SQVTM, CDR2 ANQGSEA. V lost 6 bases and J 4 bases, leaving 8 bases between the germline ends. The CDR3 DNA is TGCAGCGTCCCCCGTTCAGATACGCAGTATTTT. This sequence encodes CSVPRSDTQYF.

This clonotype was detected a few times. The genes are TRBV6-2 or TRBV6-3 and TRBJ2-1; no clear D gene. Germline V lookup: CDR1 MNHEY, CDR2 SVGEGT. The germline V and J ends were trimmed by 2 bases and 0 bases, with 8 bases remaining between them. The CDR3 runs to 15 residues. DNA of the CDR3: TGTGCCAGCAGTTACGTACCGGCCTCCTACAATGAGCAGTTCTTC. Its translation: CASSYVPASYNEQFF.

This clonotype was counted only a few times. The CDR3, as DNA: TGTGCCAGCACGGAGGTCCGGTCGCAGTATTTT. Encoded protein: CASTEVRSQYF. The chain is built from TRBV7-9 and TRBJ2-3; possible D gene TRBD2, 5 bases. This CDR3 comprises 11 residues. Germline CDR1 SEHNR, CDR2 FQNEAQ (reference sequence). Deletions cut 7 bases from V and 10 bases from J, with 12 bases between.

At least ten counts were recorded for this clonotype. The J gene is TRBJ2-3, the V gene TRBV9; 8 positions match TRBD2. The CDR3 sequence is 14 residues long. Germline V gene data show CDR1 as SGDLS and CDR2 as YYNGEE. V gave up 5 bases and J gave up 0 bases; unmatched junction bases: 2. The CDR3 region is CASSASGSTDTQYF. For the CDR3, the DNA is TGTGCCAGCAGTGCTAGCGGGAGCACAGATACGCAGTATTTT.

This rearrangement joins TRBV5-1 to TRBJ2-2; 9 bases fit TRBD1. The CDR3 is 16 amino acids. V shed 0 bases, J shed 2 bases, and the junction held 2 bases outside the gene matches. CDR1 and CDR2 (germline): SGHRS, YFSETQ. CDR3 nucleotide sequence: TGCGCCAGCAGCTTGGAGGGACAGGGAAACACCGGGGAGCTGTTTTTT. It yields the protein CASSLEGQGNTGELFF.

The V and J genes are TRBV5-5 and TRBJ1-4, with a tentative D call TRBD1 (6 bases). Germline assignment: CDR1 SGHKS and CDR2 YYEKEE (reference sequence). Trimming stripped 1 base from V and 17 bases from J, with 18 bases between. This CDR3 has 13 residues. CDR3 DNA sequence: TGTGCCAGCAGCTTGTCGACAGGCTACTGGGAATTTTTT. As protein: CASSLSTGYWEFF.

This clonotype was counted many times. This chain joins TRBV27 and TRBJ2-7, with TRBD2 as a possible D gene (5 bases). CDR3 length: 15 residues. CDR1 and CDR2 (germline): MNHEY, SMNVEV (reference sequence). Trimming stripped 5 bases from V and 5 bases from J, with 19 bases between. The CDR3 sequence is CASSITGLHRDEQYF. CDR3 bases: TGTGCCAGCAGTATTACCGGACTGCACCGGGACGAGCAGTACTTC.

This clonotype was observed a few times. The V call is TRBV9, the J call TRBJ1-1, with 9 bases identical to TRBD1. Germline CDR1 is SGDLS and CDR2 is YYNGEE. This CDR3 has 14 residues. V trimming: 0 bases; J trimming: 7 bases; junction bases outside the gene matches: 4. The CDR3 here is CASSVGTGGNEAFF. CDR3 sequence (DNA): TGTGCCAGCAGCGTAGGAACAGGGGGCAATGAAGCTTTCTTT.

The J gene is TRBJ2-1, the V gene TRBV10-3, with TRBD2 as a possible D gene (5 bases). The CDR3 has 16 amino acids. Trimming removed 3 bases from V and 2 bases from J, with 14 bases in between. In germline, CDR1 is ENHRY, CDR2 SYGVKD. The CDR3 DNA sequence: TGTGCCATCAGTGAAGGAGGTTCCCTAACCTACAATGAGCAGTTCTTC. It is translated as CAISEGGSLTYNEQFF.

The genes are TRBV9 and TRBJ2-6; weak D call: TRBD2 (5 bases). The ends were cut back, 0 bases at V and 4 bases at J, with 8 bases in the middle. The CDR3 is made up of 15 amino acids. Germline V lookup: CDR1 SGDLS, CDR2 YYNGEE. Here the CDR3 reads CASSVVALGANVLTF. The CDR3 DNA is TGTGCCAGCAGCGTAGTAGCGTTAGGGGCCAACGTCCTGACTTTC.

The CDR3 sequence is CASSPRFGLAGESTYEQYF. The CDR3 region has the DNA TGTGCCAGCAGCCCCCGCTTCGGACTAGCGGGAGAATCAACGTACGAGCAGTACTTC. The chain has TRBV4-2 and TRBJ2-7, with TRBD2 identical over 13 bases. Trimming cost V 4 bases and J 4 bases; bases outside gene matches: 16. This CDR3 contains 19 residues. Germline V gene data show CDR1 as LGHNA and CDR2 as YNFKEQ.

CDR3 DNA sequence: TGTGCCAGCAGCTTAGCTCGGATTTCGGACAAGTTTACGGGTGAGCAGTTCTTC. Its protein is CASSLARISDKFTGEQFF. The chain recombines TRBV7-8 with TRBJ2-1; D might be TRBD1 (5 bases). Germline V gene lookup returns CDR1 SGHVS and CDR2 FQNEAQ. Trimming left V 0 bases short and J 9 bases short, with 24 bases between. This CDR3 contains 18 residues.

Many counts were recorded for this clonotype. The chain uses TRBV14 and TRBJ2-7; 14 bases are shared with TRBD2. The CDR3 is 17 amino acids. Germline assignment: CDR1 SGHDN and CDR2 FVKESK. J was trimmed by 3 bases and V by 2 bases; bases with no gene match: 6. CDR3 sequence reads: CASSQITGTSGSYEQYF. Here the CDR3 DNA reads TGTGCCAGCAGCCAAATAACCGGGACTAGCGGGAGCTACGAGCAGTACTTC.

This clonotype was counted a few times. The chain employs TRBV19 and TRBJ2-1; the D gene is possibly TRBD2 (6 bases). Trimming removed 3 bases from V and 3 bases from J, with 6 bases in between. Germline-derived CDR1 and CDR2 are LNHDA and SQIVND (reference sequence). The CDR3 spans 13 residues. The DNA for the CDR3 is TGTGCCAGTAGTATCGGGGGCTACAATGAGCAGTTCTTC. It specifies CASSIGGYNEQFF.

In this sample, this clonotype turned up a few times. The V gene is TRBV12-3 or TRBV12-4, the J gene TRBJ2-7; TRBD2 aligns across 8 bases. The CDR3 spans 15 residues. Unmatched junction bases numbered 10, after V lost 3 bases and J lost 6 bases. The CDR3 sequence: CASSLTGGPSREQYF. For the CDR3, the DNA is TGTGCCAGCAGTTTGACGGGAGGGCCCTCTCGCGAGCAGTACTTC.

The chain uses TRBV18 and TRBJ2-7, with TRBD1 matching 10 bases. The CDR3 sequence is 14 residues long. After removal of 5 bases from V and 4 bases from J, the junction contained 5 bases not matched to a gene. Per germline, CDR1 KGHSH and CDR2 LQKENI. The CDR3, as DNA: TGTGCCAGCTCAGGGACAGGGGTTTTTTACGAGCAGTACTTC. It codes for CASSGTGVFYEQYF.

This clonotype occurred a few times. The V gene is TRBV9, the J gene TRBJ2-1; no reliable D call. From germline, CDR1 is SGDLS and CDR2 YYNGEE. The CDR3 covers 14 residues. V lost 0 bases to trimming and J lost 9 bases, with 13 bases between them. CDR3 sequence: CASSVDPVPSEQFF. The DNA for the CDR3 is TGTGCCAGCAGCGTAGATCCAGTTCCTAGTGAGCAGTTCTTC.

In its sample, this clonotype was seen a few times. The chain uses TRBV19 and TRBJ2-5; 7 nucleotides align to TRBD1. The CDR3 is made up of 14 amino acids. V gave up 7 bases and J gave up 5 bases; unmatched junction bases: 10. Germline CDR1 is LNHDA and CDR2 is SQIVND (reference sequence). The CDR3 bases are TGTGCCAGTACACACAGGGGAAAGGTCGAGACCCAGTACTTC. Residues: CASTHRGKVETQYF.

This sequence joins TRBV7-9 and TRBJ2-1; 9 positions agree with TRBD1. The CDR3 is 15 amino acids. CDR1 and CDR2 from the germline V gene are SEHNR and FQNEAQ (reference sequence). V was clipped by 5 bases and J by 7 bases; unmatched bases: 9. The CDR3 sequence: CASSPAGDRVNEQFF. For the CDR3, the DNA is TGTGCCAGCAGCCCGGCCGGGGACAGGGTAAATGAGCAGTTCTTC. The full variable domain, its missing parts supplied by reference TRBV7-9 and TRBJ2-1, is DTGVSQNPRHKITKRGQNVTFRCDPISEHNRLYWYRQTLGQGPEFLTYFQNEAQLEKSRLLSDRFSAERPKGSFSTLEIQRTEQGDSAMYLCASSPAGDRVNEQFFGPGTRLTVL.

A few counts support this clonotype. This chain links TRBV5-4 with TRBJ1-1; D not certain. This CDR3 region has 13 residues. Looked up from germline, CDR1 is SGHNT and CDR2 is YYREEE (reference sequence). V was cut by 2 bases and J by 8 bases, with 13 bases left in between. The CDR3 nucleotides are TGTGCCAGCAGCTTTAGCGATCCCGACGAAGCTTTCTTT. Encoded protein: CASSFSDPDEAFF.

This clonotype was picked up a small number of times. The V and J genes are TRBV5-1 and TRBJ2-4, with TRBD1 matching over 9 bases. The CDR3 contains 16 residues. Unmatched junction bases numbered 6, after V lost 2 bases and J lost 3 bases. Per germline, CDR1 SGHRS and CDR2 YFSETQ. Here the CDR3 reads CASSLRQGVVKNIQYF. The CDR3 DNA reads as TGCGCCAGCAGCTTACGACAGGGGGTGGTCAAAAACATTCAGTACTTC.

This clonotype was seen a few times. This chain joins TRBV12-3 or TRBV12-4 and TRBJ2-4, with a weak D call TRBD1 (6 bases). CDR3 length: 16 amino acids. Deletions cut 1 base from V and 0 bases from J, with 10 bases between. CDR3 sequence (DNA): TGTGCCAGCAGTTTAGACAGGGCTCAAGCCAAAAACATTCAGTACTTC. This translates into CASSLDRAQAKNIQYF.

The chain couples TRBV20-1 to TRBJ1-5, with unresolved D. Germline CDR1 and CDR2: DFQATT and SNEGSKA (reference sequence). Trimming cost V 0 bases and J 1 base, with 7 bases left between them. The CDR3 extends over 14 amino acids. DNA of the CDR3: TGCAGTGCTAGAGAGGGAAGGAGCAATCAGCCCCAGCATTTT. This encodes CSAREGRSNQPQHF.

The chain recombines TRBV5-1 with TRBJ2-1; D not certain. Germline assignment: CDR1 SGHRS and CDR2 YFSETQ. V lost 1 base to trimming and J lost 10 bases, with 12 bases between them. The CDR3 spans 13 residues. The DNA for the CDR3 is TGCGCCAGCAGCTTGACCCCTTCGTCGGAGCAGTTCTTC. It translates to CASSLTPSSEQFF.

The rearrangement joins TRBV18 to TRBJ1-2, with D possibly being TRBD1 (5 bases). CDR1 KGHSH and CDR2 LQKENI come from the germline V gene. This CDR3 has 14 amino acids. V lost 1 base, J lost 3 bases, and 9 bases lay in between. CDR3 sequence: CASSPRARDYGYTF. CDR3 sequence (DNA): TGTGCCAGCTCACCACGGGCCAGGGACTATGGCTACACCTTC.

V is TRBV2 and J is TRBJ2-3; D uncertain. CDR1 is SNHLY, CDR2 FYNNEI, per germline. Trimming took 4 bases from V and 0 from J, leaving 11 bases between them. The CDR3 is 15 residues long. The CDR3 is CASSAVPTSTDTQYF. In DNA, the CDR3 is TGTGCCAGCAGTGCGGTCCCGACTAGCACAGATACGCAGTATTTT.

CDR3 region: CASSSRQGGQPQHF. The CDR3 DNA sequence: TGTGCCAGCAGCTCCCGACAGGGCGGTCAGCCCCAGCATTTT. This chain connects TRBV7-2 to TRBJ1-5; 7 nucleotides align to TRBD1. The CDR3 totals 14 residues. V was clipped by 4 bases and J by 6 bases; unmatched bases: 6. Germline CDR1 and CDR2: SGHTA and FQGNSA. Looking up the rest from reference TRBV7-2 and TRBJ1-5 gives the full variable domain: GAGVSQSPSNKVTEKGKDVELRCDPISGHTALYWYRQSLGQGLEFLIYFQGNSAPDKSGLPSDRFSAERTGGSVSTLTIQRTQQEDSAVYLCASSSRQGGQPQHFGDGTRLSIL.

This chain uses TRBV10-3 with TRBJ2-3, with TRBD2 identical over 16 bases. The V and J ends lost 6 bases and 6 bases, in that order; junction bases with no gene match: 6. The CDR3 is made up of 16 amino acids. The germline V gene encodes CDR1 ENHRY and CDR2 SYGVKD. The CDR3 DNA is TGTGCCATCAGCGCGGGACTAGCGGGGGGGAGCGATACGCAGTATTTT. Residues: CAISAGLAGGSDTQYF.